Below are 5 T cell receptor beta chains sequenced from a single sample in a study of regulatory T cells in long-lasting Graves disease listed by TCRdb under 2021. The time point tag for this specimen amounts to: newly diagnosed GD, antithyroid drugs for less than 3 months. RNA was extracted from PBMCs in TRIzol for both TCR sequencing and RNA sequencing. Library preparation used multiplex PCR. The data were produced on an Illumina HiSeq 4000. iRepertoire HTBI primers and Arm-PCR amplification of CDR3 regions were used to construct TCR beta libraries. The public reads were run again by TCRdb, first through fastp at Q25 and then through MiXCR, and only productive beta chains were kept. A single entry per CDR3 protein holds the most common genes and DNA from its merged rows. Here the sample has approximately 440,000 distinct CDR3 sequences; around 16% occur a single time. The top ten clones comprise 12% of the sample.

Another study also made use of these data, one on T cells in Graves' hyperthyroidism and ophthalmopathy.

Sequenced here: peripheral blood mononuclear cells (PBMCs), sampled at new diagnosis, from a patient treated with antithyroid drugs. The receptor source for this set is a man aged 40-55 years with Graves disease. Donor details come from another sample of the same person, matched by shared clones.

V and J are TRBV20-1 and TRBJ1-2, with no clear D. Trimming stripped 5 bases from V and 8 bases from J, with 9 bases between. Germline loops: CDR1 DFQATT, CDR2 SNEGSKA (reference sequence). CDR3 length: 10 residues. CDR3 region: CSAPIGGYTF. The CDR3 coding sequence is TGCAGTGCTCCTATAGGGGGCTACACCTTC.

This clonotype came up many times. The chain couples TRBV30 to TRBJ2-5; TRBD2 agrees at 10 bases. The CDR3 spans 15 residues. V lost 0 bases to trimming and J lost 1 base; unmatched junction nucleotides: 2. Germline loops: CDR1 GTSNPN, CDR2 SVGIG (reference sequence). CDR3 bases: TGTGCCTGGAGTGTACTAGCGGGGTTCCAAGAGACCCAGTACTTC. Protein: CAWSVLAGFQETQYF.

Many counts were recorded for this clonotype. Written as DNA, the CDR3 is TGTGCCAGCAGTTACCGGGACACAAGGGGCTACACCTTC. It codes for CASSYRDTRGYTF. The chain combines TRBV6-5 with TRBJ1-2; D perhaps matches TRBD1 (6 bases). Germline lookup yields CDR1 MNHEY and CDR2 SVGAGI. This CDR3 is 13 amino acids long. Trimming stripped 2 bases from V and 8 bases from J, with 12 bases between.

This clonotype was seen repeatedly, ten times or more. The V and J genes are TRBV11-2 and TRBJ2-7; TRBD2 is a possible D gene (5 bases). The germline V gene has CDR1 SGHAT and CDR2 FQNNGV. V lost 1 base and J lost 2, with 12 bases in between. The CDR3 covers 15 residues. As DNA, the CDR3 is TGTGCCAGCAGCTTAGCTGGAGCGGCAACCTACGAGCAGTACTTC. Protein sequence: CASSLAGAATYEQYF.

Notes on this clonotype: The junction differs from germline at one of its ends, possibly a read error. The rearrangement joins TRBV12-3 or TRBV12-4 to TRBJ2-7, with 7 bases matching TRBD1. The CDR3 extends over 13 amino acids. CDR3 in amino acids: CASSLGTGNERYF. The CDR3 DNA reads TGTGCCAGCAGTTTAGGGACAGGCAACGAGCGGTACTTC.